The sequence of this TCR beta chain was determined in a study of cytomegalovirus exposure and HLA in healthy donors. Study as a whole: Unique TCR beta sequences numbering around 110 million came from approximately 180 million T cells in an earlier analysis. Overall study results and limits: When a later analysis compared HLA-associated TCR beta chains with equally common others, the HLA-associated chains turned out to be more clonally expanded and to have lower generation probabilities. Relative to the approximately 680-donor mean, N-insertions were reportedly fewer in an Asian-associated ancestry cluster in a later analysis. There were three CMV-associated chains whose specificity for CMV antigens was confirmed in vitro.

With regard to this clone: The antigen is unknown.

The germline gives CDR1 SGHNT, CDR2 YYREEE (reference sequence). The ends lost 1 base at V and 4 bases at J; junction bases unmatched: 6. The CDR3 is 15 residues long. This PCR relied on a set of 60 Vbeta primers and 13 Jbeta primers. Some clones are missing from TCRdb's copy, which holds only in-frame ones; the method was immunoSEQ multiplex PCR. The sample holds some 100,000 clones, about 81% seen once. The sequenced material came from PBMCs. This receptor was identified in a man aged 45-65 years in good health and CMV-seronegative. The V call is TRBV5-4, the J call TRBJ2-7; 9 positions match TRBD2. The CDR3: CASSLPSSGDYEQYF. In DNA form, the CDR3 reads TGTGCCAGCAGCTTGCCATCTAGCGGGGATTACGAGCAGTACTTC.